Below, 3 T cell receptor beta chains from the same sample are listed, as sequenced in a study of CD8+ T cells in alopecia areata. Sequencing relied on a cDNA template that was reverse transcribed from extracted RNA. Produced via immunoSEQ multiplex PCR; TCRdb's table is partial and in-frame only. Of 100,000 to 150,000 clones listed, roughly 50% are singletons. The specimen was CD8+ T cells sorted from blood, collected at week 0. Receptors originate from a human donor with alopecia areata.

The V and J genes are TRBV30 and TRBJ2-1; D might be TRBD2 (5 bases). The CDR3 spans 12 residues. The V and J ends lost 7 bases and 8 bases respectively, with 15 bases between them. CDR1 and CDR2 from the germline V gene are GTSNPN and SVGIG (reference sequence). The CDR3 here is CAYGPEGDEQFF. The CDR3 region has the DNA TGTGCCTATGGACCCGAGGGAGATGAGCAGTTCTTC.

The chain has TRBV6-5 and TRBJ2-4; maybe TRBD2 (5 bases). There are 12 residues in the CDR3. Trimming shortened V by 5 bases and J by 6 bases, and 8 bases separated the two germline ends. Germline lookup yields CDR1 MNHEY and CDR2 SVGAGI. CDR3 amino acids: CASSPRGNIQYF. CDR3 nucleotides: TGTGCCAGCAGTCCTCGGGGAAACATTCAGTACTTC.

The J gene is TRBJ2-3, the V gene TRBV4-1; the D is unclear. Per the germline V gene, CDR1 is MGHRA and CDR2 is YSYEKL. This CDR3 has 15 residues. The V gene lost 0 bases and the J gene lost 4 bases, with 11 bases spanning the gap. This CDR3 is CASSQDRRVADTQYF. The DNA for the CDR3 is TGCGCCAGCAGCCAAGACAGGAGAGTCGCAGATACGCAGTATTTT.